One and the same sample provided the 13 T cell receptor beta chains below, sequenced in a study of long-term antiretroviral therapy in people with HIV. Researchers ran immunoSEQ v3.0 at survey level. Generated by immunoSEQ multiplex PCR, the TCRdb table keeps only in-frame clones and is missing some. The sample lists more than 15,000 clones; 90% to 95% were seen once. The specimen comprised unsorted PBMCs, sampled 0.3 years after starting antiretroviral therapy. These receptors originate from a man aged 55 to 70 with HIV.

Written as DNA, the CDR3 is TGCGCCAGCAGCTTGGGCAGCTACTACGAGCAGTACTTC. Encoded protein: CASSLGSYYEQYF. The rearrangement uses TRBV5-1 and TRBJ2-7; D remains unclear. CDR3 length equals 13 residues. Germline values: CDR1 SGHRS, CDR2 YFSETQ. The V gene lost 0 bases and the J gene lost 3 bases, with 7 bases spanning the gap.

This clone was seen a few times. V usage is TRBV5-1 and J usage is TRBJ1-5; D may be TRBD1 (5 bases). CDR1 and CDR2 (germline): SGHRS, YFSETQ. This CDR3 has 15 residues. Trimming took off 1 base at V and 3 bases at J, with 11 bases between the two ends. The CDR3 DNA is TGCGCCAGCAGCTTGTTACCGGGGGACAATCAGCCCCAGCATTTT. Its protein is CASSLLPGDNQPQHF.

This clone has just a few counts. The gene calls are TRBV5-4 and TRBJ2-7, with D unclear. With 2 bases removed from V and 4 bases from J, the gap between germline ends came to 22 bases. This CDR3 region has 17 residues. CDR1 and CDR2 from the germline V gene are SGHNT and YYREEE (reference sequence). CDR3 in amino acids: CASSLAPPSGGLYEQYF. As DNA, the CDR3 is TGTGCCAGCAGCTTAGCCCCTCCCTCAGGTGGCCTGTACGAGCAGTACTTC. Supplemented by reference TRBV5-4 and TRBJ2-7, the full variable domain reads ETGVTQSPTHLIKTRGQQVTLRCSSQSGHNTVSWYQQALGQGPQFIFQYYREEENGRGNFPPRFSGLQFPNYSSELNVNALELDDSALYLCASSLAPPSGGLYEQYFGPGTRLTVT.

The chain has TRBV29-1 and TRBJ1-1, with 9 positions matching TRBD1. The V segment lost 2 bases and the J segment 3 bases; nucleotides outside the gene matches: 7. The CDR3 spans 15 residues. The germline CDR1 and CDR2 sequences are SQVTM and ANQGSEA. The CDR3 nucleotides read TGCAGCGTTGAACTCGACAGGGGGTACGACACTGAAGCTTTCTTT. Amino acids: CSVELDRGYDTEAFF.

CDR3 sequence reads: CASSSFTDTQYF. The CDR3 region has the DNA TGTGCCAGTAGTTCATTCACAGATACGCAGTATTTT. V is TRBV19 and J is TRBJ2-3; D gene unclear. Germline CDR1 reads LNHDA; CDR2 reads SQIVND (reference sequence). This CDR3 comprises 12 residues. Trimming removed 5 bases from V and 2 bases from J, with 5 bases in between. Together with reference TRBV19 and TRBJ2-3, the CDR3 gives the full variable domain: DGGITQSPKYLFRKEGQNVTLSCEQNLNHDAMYWYRQDPGQGLRLIYYSQIVNDFQKGDIAEGYSVSREKKESFPLTVTSAQKNPTAFYLCASSSFTDTQYFGPGTRLTVL.

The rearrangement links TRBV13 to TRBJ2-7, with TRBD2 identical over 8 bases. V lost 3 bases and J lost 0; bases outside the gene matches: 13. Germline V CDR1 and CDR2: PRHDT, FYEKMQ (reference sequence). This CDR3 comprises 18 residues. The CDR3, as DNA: TGTGCCAGCAGCTTTGGGGGACTAGTAACGGGCACCTCCTACGAGCAGTACTTC. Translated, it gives CASSFGGLVTGTSYEQYF.

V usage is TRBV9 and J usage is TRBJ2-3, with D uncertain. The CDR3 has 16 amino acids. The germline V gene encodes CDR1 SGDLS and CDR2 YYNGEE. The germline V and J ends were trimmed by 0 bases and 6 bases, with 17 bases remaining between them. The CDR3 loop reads CASSVAFSKPADTQYF. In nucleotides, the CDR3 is TGTGCCAGCAGCGTAGCTTTTTCCAAACCAGCGGATACGCAGTATTTT.

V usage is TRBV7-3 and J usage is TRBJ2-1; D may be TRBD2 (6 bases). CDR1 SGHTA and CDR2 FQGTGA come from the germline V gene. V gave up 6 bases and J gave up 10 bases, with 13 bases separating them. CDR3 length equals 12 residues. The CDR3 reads CASSTGVGEQFF. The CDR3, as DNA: TGTGCCAGCAGTACGGGGGTCGGCGAGCAGTTCTTC.

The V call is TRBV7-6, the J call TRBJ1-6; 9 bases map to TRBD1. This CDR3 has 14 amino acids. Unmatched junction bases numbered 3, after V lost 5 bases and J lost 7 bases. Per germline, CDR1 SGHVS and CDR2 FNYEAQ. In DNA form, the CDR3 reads TGTGCCAGCAGCGTCGACAGGGGGAATTCACCCCTCCACTTT. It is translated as CASSVDRGNSPLHF.

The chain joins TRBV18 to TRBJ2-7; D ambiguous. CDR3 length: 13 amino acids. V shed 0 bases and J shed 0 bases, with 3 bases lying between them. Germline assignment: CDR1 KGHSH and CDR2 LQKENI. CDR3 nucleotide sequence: TGTGCCAGCTCACCACCGGTCTCCTACGAGCAGTACTTC. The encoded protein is CASSPPVSYEQYF.

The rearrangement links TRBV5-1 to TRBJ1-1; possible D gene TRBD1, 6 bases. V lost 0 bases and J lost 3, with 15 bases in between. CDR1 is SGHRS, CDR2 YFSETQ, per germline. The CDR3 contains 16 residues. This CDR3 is CASSLAPRGLDTEAFF. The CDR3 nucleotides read TGCGCCAGCAGCTTGGCCCCCAGGGGCTTGGACACTGAAGCTTTCTTT.

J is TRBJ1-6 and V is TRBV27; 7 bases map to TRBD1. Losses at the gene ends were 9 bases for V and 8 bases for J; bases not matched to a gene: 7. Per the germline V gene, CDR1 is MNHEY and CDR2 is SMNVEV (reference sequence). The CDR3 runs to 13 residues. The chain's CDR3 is CASRGDRYSPLHF. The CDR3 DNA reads TGTGCCAGTAGGGGGGACAGATATTCACCCCTCCACTTT.

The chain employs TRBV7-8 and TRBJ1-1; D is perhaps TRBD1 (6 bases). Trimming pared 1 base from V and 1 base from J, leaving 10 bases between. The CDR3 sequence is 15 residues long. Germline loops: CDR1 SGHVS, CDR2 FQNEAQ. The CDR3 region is CASSLVVGANTEAFF. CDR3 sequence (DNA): TGTGCCAGCAGCTTAGTTGTGGGGGCGAACACTGAAGCTTTCTTT.